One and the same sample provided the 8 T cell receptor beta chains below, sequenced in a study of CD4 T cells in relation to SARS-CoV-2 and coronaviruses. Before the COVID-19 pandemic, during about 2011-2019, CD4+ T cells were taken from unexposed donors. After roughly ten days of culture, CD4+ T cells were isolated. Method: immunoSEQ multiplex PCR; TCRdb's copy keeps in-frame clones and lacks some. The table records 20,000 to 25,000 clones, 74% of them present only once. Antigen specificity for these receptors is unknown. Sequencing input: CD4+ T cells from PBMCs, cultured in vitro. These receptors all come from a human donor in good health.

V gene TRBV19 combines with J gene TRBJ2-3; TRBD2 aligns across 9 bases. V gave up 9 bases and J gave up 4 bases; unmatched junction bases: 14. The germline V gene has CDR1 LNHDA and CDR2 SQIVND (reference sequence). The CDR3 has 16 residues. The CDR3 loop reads CASASGAGGPADTQYF. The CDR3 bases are TGTGCCAGCGCAAGCGGAGCGGGAGGACCGGCAGATACGCAGTATTTT.

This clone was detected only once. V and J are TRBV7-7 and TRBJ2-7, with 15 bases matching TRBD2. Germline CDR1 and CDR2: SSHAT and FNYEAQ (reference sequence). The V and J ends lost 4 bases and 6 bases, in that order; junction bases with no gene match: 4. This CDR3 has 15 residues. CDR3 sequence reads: CASSSGTSGRSEQYF. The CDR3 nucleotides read TGTGCCAGCAGCTCCGGGACTAGCGGGAGGTCCGAGCAGTACTTC. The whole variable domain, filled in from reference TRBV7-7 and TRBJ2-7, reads GAGVSQSPRYKVTKRGQDVTLRCDPISSHATLYWYQQALGQGPEFLTYFNYEAQPDKSGLPSDRFSAERPEGSISTLTIQRTEQRDSAMYRCASSSGTSGRSEQYFGPGTRLTVT.

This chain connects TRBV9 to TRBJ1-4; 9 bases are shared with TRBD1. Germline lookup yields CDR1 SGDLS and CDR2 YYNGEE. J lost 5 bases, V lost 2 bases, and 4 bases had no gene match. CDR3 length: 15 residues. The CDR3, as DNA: TGTGCCAGCAGCGTGGACAGGGGAGAAAATGAAAAACTGTTTTTT. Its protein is CASSVDRGENEKLFF.

The CDR3: CASSTSGGPRGEQFF. CDR3 coding DNA: TGTGCCAGCAGCACCTCGGGGGGGCCGAGGGGTGAGCAGTTCTTC. V usage is TRBV7-3 and J usage is TRBJ2-1; 8 bases are shared with TRBD2. This CDR3 comprises 15 residues. J was trimmed by 9 bases and V by 5 bases; bases with no gene match: 12. The germline gives CDR1 SGHTA, CDR2 FQGTGA. The full variable domain, with the rest looked up from reference TRBV7-3 and TRBJ2-1, is GAGVSQTPSNKVTEKGKYVELRCDPISGHTALYWYRQSLGQGPEFLIYFQGTGAADDSGLPNDRFFAVRPEGSVSTLKIQRTERGDSAVYLCASSTSGGPRGEQFFGPGTRLTVL.

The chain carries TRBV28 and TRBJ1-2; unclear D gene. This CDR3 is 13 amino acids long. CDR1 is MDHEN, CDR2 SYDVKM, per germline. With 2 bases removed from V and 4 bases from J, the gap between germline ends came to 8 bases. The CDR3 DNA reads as TGTGCCAGCAGTTTACCCCAAAGCTATGGCTACACCTTC. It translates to CASSLPQSYGYTF.

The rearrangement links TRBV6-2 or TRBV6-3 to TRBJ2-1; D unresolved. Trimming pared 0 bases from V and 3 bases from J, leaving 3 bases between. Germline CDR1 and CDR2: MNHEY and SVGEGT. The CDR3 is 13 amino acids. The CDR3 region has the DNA TGTGCCAGCAGTTACTCGGGCTACAATGAGCAGTTCTTC. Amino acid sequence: CASSYSGYNEQFF.

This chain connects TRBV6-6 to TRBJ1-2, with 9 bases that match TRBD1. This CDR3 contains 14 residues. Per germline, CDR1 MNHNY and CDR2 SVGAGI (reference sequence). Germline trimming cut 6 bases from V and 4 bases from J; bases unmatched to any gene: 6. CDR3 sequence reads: CASSPQGAVYGYTF. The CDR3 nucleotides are TGTGCCAGCAGCCCACAGGGGGCTGTCTATGGCTACACCTTC.

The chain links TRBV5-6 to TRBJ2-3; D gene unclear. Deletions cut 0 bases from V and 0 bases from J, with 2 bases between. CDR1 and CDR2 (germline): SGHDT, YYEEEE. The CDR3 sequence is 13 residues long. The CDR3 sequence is CASSLVSTDTQYF. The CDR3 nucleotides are TGTGCCAGCAGCTTGGTTAGCACAGATACGCAGTATTTT.